A selection of T cell receptor beta chains follows, all from one sample in a study of long-term antiretroviral therapy in people with HIV. Profiled with immunoSEQ multiplex PCR; TCRdb holds only in-frame clones, not every one. The repertoire holds around 21,000 clones, around nine tenths seen once, with roughly 8.4% in the top ten. Material: unsorted PBMCs, obtained nearly 4.5 years before starting antiretroviral therapy. All receptors derive from a young woman with HIV. CDR3s include the opening cysteine and the closing phenylalanine or tryptophan. Each record gives: clone size, J gene, V gene, D gene, CDR3 DNA, CDR3 protein. D genes are given only for firm matches. Rows may omit the clone size; those that give it use once, few, many or a size class.

clone_size: .; j_call: TRBJ2-3; v_call: TRBV9; d_call: .; cdr3_nt: TGTGCCAGCAGCCCGGGGTGGAGCACAGATACGCAGTATTTT; cdr3_aa: CASSPGWSTDTQYF
clone_size: .; j_call: TRBJ2-1; v_call: TRBV5-4; d_call: .; cdr3_nt: TGTGCCAGCAGCTTGGGAGGGTCCAATGAGCAGTTCTTC; cdr3_aa: CASSLGGSNEQFF
clone_size: .; j_call: TRBJ1-3; v_call: TRBV4-1; d_call: .; cdr3_nt: TGCGCCAGCAGCCGATTGTGGGTTTTTGGTCTTGCGGGAAACACCATATATTTT; cdr3_aa: CASSRLWVFGLAGNTIYF
clone_size: .; j_call: TRBJ1-1; v_call: TRBV9; d_call: .; cdr3_nt: TGTGCCAGCAGCAGAATAAACACTGAAGCTTTCTTT; cdr3_aa: CASSRINTEAFF
clone_size: once; j_call: TRBJ1-6; v_call: TRBV27; d_call: TRBD1; cdr3_nt: TGTGCCAGCAGTTTATTTGGACAGGAGGATTCACCCCTCCACTTT; cdr3_aa: CASSLFGQEDSPLHF
clone_size: .; j_call: TRBJ2-2; v_call: TRBV10-1; d_call: .; cdr3_nt: TGCGCCAGCAGTGACTTCCTACCCTGGACAGGGAGGGACACCGGGGAGCTGTTTTTT; cdr3_aa: CASSDFLPWTGRDTGELFF
clone_size: .; j_call: TRBJ1-2; v_call: TRBV6-1; d_call: TRBD1; cdr3_nt: TGTGCCAGCAGTCACAATATACAGGGGGTTTATGGCTACACCTTC; cdr3_aa: CASSHNIQGVYGYTF
clone_size: .; j_call: TRBJ2-2; v_call: TRBV27; d_call: .; cdr3_nt: TGTGCCAGCAGTTTATCTTTGGGAGTAGACACCGGGGAGCTGTTTTTT; cdr3_aa: CASSLSLGVDTGELFF
clone_size: .; j_call: TRBJ1-5; v_call: TRBV2; d_call: TRBD1; cdr3_nt: TGTGCCAGCAGTTACCCCAAGACAGGGGGCAGCGGTCAGCCCCAGCATTTT; cdr3_aa: CASSYPKTGGSGQPQHF
clone_size: .; j_call: TRBJ1-3; v_call: TRBV7-2; d_call: .; cdr3_nt: TGTGCCAGCAGCTTAGGTCCCTCGACTGGAAACACCATATATTTT; cdr3_aa: CASSLGPSTGNTIYF
clone_size: .; j_call: TRBJ2-2; v_call: TRBV5-4; d_call: TRBD1; cdr3_nt: TGTGCCAGCAGCCCCCGGGACAGGGGCGGGAGAGGGGAGCTGTTTTTT; cdr3_aa: CASSPRDRGGRGELFF
clone_size: .; j_call: TRBJ1-1; v_call: TRBV30; d_call: .; cdr3_nt: TGTGCCTTACAGAGAGGGTCCACTGAAGCTTTCTTT; cdr3_aa: CALQRGSTEAFF
clone_size: .; j_call: TRBJ1-1; v_call: TRBV6-5; d_call: TRBD1; cdr3_nt: TGTGCCAGCAGTTCTAAACAGGGGGCGCGGGACACTGAAGCTTTCTTT; cdr3_aa: CASSSKQGARDTEAFF
clone_size: .; j_call: TRBJ2-3; v_call: TRBV7-2; d_call: .; cdr3_nt: TGTGCCAGCAGCGCCCGGCCAGCGGGTAACACAGATACGCAGTATTTT; cdr3_aa: CASSARPAGNTDTQYF
clone_size: .; j_call: TRBJ1-4; v_call: TRBV19; d_call: .; cdr3_nt: TGTGCCAGTAGTTCAACAGGTTCAACTAATGAAAAACTGTTTTTT; cdr3_aa: CASSSTGSTNEKLFF
clone_size: .; j_call: TRBJ2-3; v_call: TRBV5-4; d_call: TRBD2; cdr3_nt: TGTGCCAGCAGCTTCACATTAGCGGGGGGGCAACATACGCAGTATTTT; cdr3_aa: CASSFTLAGGQHTQYF
clone_size: .; j_call: TRBJ1-6; v_call: TRBV30; d_call: .; cdr3_nt: TGTGCCTGGAGTATTATCGGATCACCCCTCCACTTT; cdr3_aa: CAWSIIGSPLHF
clone_size: .; j_call: TRBJ1-5; v_call: TRBV19; d_call: .; cdr3_nt: TGTGCCAGTAGGAGGGGGTCACTTGAGCAGCCCCAGCATTTT; cdr3_aa: CASRRGSLEQPQHF
clone_size: medium-sized; j_call: TRBJ2-5; v_call: TRBV5-1; d_call: TRBD1; cdr3_nt: TGCGCCAGCAGCCCGGACAGGGGAGACCAAGAGACCCAGTACTTC; cdr3_aa: CASSPDRGDQETQYF
clone_size: .; j_call: TRBJ2-7; v_call: TRBV7-2; d_call: .; cdr3_nt: TGTGCCAGCAGCTTAGACGGACCACTCGATCGGCAGTACTTC; cdr3_aa: CASSLDGPLDRQYF
clone_size: .; j_call: TRBJ1-2; v_call: TRBV5-4; d_call: TRBD1; cdr3_nt: TGTGCCAGCAGCTACCGGACAGGGGGGGACGGCTACACCTTC; cdr3_aa: CASSYRTGGDGYTF
clone_size: .; j_call: TRBJ2-1; v_call: TRBV5-1; d_call: .; cdr3_nt: TGCGCCAGCAGCTTGGATCTAGCTTACAATGAGCAGTTCTTC; cdr3_aa: CASSLDLAYNEQFF
clone_size: .; j_call: TRBJ1-2; v_call: TRBV5-4; d_call: .; cdr3_nt: TGTGCCAGCAGCTTGGCTAGGGTTAACTATGGCTACACCTTC; cdr3_aa: CASSLARVNYGYTF
clone_size: .; j_call: TRBJ1-5; v_call: TRBV7-2; d_call: TRBD1; cdr3_nt: TGTGCCAGCAGCTTAGCCGGGACAGGGATTGATAGCAATCAGCCCCAGCATTTT; cdr3_aa: CASSLAGTGIDSNQPQHF
clone_size: .; j_call: TRBJ1-5; v_call: TRBV7-2; d_call: .; cdr3_nt: TGTGCCAGCAGCTTGGGGGACGGTCCAAGCAATCAGCCCCAGCATTTT; cdr3_aa: CASSLGDGPSNQPQHF
clone_size: .; j_call: TRBJ1-4; v_call: TRBV5-1; d_call: .; cdr3_nt: TGCGCCAGCAGCTTGGTCCCCATTGTAAAGGGGGAAAAACTGTTTTTT; cdr3_aa: CASSLVPIVKGEKLFF
clone_size: few; j_call: TRBJ1-2; v_call: TRBV5-1; d_call: TRBD1; cdr3_nt: TGCGCCAGCAGCCCTGGACAGGGGGCAAACTATGGCTACACCTTC; cdr3_aa: CASSPGQGANYGYTF
clone_size: .; j_call: TRBJ2-3; v_call: TRBV19; d_call: .; cdr3_nt: TGTGCCAGTAGTATACGCCAGGGAGAAACAGATACGCAGTATTTT; cdr3_aa: CASSIRQGETDTQYF
clone_size: once; j_call: TRBJ2-7; v_call: TRBV27; d_call: .; cdr3_nt: TGTGCCAGCAGCGATTACGGGGGGCCTCCGCTCGAGCAGTACTTC; cdr3_aa: CASSDYGGPPLEQYF
clone_size: .; j_call: TRBJ1-2; v_call: TRBV30; d_call: .; cdr3_nt: TGTGCCTGGAGTGTAAACAGGGGCTACACCTTC; cdr3_aa: CAWSVNRGYTF
clone_size: .; j_call: TRBJ1-1; v_call: TRBV2; d_call: .; cdr3_nt: TGTGCCAGCAGCAAAGAGCGGACGGCGAACACTGAAGCTTTCTTT; cdr3_aa: CASSKERTANTEAFF
clone_size: .; j_call: TRBJ1-4; v_call: TRBV7-9; d_call: TRBD1; cdr3_nt: TGTGCCAGCAGCTTCCGACAGGGCGAAAAACTGTTTTTT; cdr3_aa: CASSFRQGEKLFF
clone_size: .; j_call: TRBJ1-5; v_call: TRBV5-1; d_call: TRBD1; cdr3_nt: TGCGCCAGCAGCCCAGGGACAGGGGGGTCTGGCAATCAGCCCCAGCATTTT; cdr3_aa: CASSPGTGGSGNQPQHF
clone_size: once; j_call: TRBJ1-4; v_call: TRBV27; d_call: .; cdr3_nt: TGTGCCAGCAGACCGGAGGATGCAACTAATGAAAAACTGTTTTTT; cdr3_aa: CASRPEDATNEKLFF
clone_size: .; j_call: TRBJ2-5; v_call: TRBV7-8; d_call: TRBD2; cdr3_nt: TGTGCCAGCAGCTCCGTGGCGGGGGGCAGGGAGACCCAGTACTTC; cdr3_aa: CASSSVAGGRETQYF
clone_size: .; j_call: TRBJ1-5; v_call: TRBV30; d_call: .; cdr3_nt: TGTGCCTGGAGTGCCCTAGGGGTCTACAATCAGCCCCAGCATTTT; cdr3_aa: CAWSALGVYNQPQHF
clone_size: .; j_call: TRBJ2-5; v_call: TRBV30; d_call: .; cdr3_nt: TGTGCCTGGAGTCGACAGCAAGAGACCCAGTACTTC; cdr3_aa: CAWSRQQETQYF
clone_size: few; j_call: TRBJ1-2; v_call: TRBV27; d_call: .; cdr3_nt: TGTGCCAGCAGTTTAATGGCAGGGAGGGCCTATGGCTACACCTTC; cdr3_aa: CASSLMAGRAYGYTF
clone_size: once; j_call: TRBJ1-5; v_call: TRBV7-9; d_call: TRBD1; cdr3_nt: TGTGCCAGCAGCTTAGGGGGGGGGACAGGGGCTTATCAGCCCCAGCATTTT; cdr3_aa: CASSLGGGTGAYQPQHF
clone_size: .; j_call: TRBJ1-1; v_call: TRBV10-3; d_call: .; cdr3_nt: TGTGCCAGCAGTTATATGGATATGAACACTGAAGCTTTCTTT; cdr3_aa: CASSYMDMNTEAFF
clone_size: .; j_call: TRBJ1-2; v_call: TRBV5-6; d_call: TRBD1; cdr3_nt: TGTGCCAGCAGCCACCGGGACAGGGGCTATGGCTACACCTTC; cdr3_aa: CASSHRDRGYGYTF
clone_size: .; j_call: TRBJ1-5; v_call: TRBV18; d_call: .; cdr3_nt: TGTGCCAGCTCACCAGTAGGGGCGGGGGGCAATCAGCCCCAGCATTTT; cdr3_aa: CASSPVGAGGNQPQHF
clone_size: .; j_call: TRBJ1-1; v_call: TRBV18; d_call: TRBD1; cdr3_nt: TGTGCCAGCTCAGGTCCAGGGGGGAACACTGAAGCTTTCTTT; cdr3_aa: CASSGPGGNTEAFF
clone_size: .; j_call: TRBJ2-2; v_call: TRBV19; d_call: .; cdr3_nt: TGTGCCAGCGAACAGGGTTTAGGAGAATCCGGGGAGCTGTTTTTT; cdr3_aa: CASEQGLGESGELFF
clone_size: once; j_call: TRBJ2-1; v_call: TRBV18; d_call: .; cdr3_nt: TGTGCCAGCTCACCACCAGGGGCGAGGAGCTCCTACAATGAGCAGTTCTTC; cdr3_aa: CASSPPGARSSYNEQFF
clone_size: few; j_call: TRBJ2-7; v_call: TRBV7-9; d_call: .; cdr3_nt: TGTGCCAGCGAACCGGGGGTCCAATCCTACGAGCAGTACTTC; cdr3_aa: CASEPGVQSYEQYF
clone_size: .; j_call: TRBJ1-2; v_call: TRBV7-9; d_call: .; cdr3_nt: TGTGCCAGCAGCTCAAGGCTTAACAGTTATGGCTACACCTTC; cdr3_aa: CASSSRLNSYGYTF
clone_size: .; j_call: TRBJ2-7; v_call: TRBV20-1; d_call: .; cdr3_nt: TGCAGTGCTAGACAGGGATACGAGCAGTACTTC; cdr3_aa: CSARQGYEQYF
clone_size: few; j_call: TRBJ1-5; v_call: TRBV6-5; d_call: .; cdr3_nt: TGTGCCAATCTGGGAAGGAGCAATCAGCCCCAGCATTTT; cdr3_aa: CANLGRSNQPQHF
clone_size: .; j_call: TRBJ1-6; v_call: TRBV6-1; d_call: .; cdr3_nt: TGTGCCAGCAGTGAATACCCGGACGGGAATTCACCCCTCCACTTT; cdr3_aa: CASSEYPDGNSPLHF
clone_size: .; j_call: TRBJ1-1; v_call: TRBV14; d_call: .; cdr3_nt: TGTGCCAGCAGAAAGGGAAGCGGCACCACTGAAGCTTTCTTT; cdr3_aa: CASRKGSGTTEAFF
clone_size: .; j_call: TRBJ1-1; v_call: TRBV2; d_call: .; cdr3_nt: TGTGCCAGCTTTGGGCAGGGGCTTATGAACACTGAAGCTTTCTTT; cdr3_aa: CASFGQGLMNTEAFF
clone_size: .; j_call: TRBJ1-1; v_call: TRBV19; d_call: .; cdr3_nt: TGTGCCAGTAGTATTACCTCAGGAGGAGACACTGAAGCTTTCTTT; cdr3_aa: CASSITSGGDTEAFF
clone_size: .; j_call: TRBJ1-5; v_call: TRBV25-1; d_call: .; cdr3_nt: TGTGCCAGCAGTGAGTCCGGACCCCCGTGGTCCCAGCATTTT; cdr3_aa: CASSESGPPWSQHF